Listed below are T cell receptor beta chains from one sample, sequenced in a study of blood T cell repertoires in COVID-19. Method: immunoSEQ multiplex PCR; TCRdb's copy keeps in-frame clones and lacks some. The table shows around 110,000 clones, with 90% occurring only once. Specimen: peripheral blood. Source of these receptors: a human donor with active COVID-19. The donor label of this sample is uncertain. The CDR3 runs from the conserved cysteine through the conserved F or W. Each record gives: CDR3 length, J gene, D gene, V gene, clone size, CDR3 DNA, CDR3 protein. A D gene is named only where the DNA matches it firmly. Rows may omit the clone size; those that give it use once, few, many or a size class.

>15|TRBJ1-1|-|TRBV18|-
TGTGCCAGCTCTCAACAGGGTCTGGGGGACACTGAAGCTTTCTTT
CASSQQGLGDTEAFF
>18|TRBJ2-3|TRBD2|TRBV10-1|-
TGCGCCAGCAGTGAGGCGTTCGGGACTAGCGGACCCACAGATACGCAGTATTTT
CASSEAFGTSGPTDTQYF
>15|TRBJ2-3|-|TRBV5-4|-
TGTGCCAGCAGCTCAACCCCAGTACCCACAGATACGCAGTATTTT
CASSSTPVPTDTQYF
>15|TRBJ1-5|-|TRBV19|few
TGTGCCAGTAGTATTACAGGACATAGCAATCAGCCCCAGCATTTT
CASSITGHSNQPQHF
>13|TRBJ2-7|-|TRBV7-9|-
TGTGCCAGCAGCTTAGATGGGGGGTACGAGCAGTACTTC
CASSLDGGYEQYF
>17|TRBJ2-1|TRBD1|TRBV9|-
TGTGCCAGCAGCCCTCGGACAGGGGCCGTCTCCTACAATGAGCAGTTCTTC
CASSPRTGAVSYNEQFF
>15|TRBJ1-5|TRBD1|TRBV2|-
TGTGCCAGCAGTCCCCAGGGGGGTAGCAATCAGCCCCAGCATTTT
CASSPQGGSNQPQHF
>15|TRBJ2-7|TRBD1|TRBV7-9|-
TGTGCCAGCACCCCCCAAGACAGGGTTCCCTACGAGCAGTACTTC
CASTPQDRVPYEQYF
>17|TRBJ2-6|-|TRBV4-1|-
TGCGCCAGCAGCCAAGATGAGAGTTCCTCTGGGGCCAACGTCCTGACTTTC
CASSQDESSSGANVLTF
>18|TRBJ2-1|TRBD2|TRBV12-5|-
TGTGCTAGTGGTTTGGGAGAGACTAGCGGGGGGGCATGGAATGAGCAGTTCTTC
CASGLGETSGGAWNEQFF
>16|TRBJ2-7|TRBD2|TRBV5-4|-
TGTGCCAGCAGCTTGGATACGGGAGGGGGACCCTACGAGCAGTACTTC
CASSLDTGGGPYEQYF
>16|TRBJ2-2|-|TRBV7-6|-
TGTGCCAGCAGCTTAGGTGCCGGAATCCAGGCCGGGGAGCTGTTTTTT
CASSLGAGIQAGELFF
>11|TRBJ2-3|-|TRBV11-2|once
TGTGCCAGCAGCTTTGAGGATACGCAGTATTTT
CASSFEDTQYF
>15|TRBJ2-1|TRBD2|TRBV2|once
TGTGCCAGCACTCGTAGCGGGGCCTTGAGCAATGAGCAGTTCTTC
CASTRSGALSNEQFF
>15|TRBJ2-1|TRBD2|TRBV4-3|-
TGCGCCAGCAGCCAGGGGGGGGAGCCGTACGATGAGCAGTTCTTC
CASSQGGEPYDEQFF
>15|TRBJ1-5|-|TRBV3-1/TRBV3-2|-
TGTGCCAGCAGCCAGGGAACAGGGAGCAATCAGCCCCAGCATTTT
CASSQGTGSNQPQHF
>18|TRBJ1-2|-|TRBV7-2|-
TGTGCCAGCAGCTTAGGAAGGACAGCTATATCACACCTTTATGGCTACACCTTC
CASSLGRTAISHLYGYTF
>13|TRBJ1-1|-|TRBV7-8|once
TGTGCCAGCAGGACACAACAGAACACTGAAGCTTTCTTT
CASRTQQNTEAFF
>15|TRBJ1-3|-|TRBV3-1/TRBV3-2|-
TGTGCCAGCAGCCAAGCTACAGCAATTGGAAACACCATATATTTT
CASSQATAIGNTIYF
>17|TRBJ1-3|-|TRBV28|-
TGTGCCAGCAGTTTGGGGGGGGCCACACGCCCTGGAAACACCATATATTTT
CASSLGGATRPGNTIYF